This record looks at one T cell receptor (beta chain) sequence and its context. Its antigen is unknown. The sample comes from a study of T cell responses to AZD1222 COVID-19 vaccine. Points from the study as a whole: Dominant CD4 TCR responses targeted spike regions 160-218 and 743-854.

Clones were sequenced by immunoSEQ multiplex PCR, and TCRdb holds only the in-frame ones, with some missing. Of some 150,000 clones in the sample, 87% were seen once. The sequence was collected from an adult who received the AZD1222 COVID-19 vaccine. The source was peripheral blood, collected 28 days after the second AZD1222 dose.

This CDR3 reads CASSVGLANYEQYF. Written as DNA, the CDR3 is TGTGCCAGCAGCGTGGGACTAGCGAACTACGAGCAGTACTTC. This chain uses TRBV9 with TRBJ2-7; 10 bases align to TRBD2. This CDR3 comprises 14 residues. The junction had 2 bases not matched to a gene; V was cut back by 2 bases and J by 3 bases. Germline lookup yields CDR1 SGDLS and CDR2 YYNGEE. Complete variable domain (other parts from reference TRBV9 and TRBJ2-7): DSGVTQTPKHLITATGQRVTLRCSPRSGDLSVYWYQQSLDQGLQFLIQYYNGEERAKGNILERFSAQQFPDLHSELNLSSLELGDSALYFCASSVGLANYEQYFGPGTRLTVT.